One and the same sample provided the 6 T cell receptor beta chains below, sequenced in a study of T cells in Graves' hyperthyroidism and ophthalmopathy. Amplification of TCR beta CDR3 regions was performed using RNA transcripts as template. Primed by the HTBI set, a first-round RT-PCR was run on the TCR CDR3. TCRdb called the multiplex PCR reads again in MiXCR, with one record for every CDR3 protein. There are roughly 580,000 distinct CDR3 sequences in the sample; roughly 46% occur only once, and 8% to 8.5% lies in the top ten. Sequenced material: peripheral blood or thyroid tissue (not recorded which). The source is a woman in her late teens or twenties with Graves' hyperthyroidism.

The gene calls are TRBV7-9 and TRBJ2-7; D is undetermined. Germline V gives CDR1 SEHNR, CDR2 FQNEAQ (reference sequence). The germline V and J ends were trimmed by 1 base and 3 bases, with 10 bases remaining between them. The CDR3 contains 14 residues. CDR3 sequence (DNA): TGTGCCAGCAGCTTAGTTGGCAGAGACTACGAGCAGTACTTC. Translated: CASSLVGRDYEQYF.

By its share, this clonotype is large. The chain employs TRBV29-1 and TRBJ1-2, with TRBD1 matching 8 bases. Germline V CDR1 and CDR2: SQVTM, ANQGSEA. Unmatched junction bases numbered 4, after V lost 3 bases and J lost 7 bases. The CDR3 sequence is 12 residues long. The CDR3 protein is CSVERTGTGYTF. The DNA for the CDR3 is TGCAGCGTTGAGCGGACAGGGACTGGCTACACCTTC.

Concerning this clonotype itself: A much larger clone lies a single base off, so this may be a read error. V gene TRBV24-1 combines with J gene TRBJ2-5, with 8 bases that match TRBD1. This CDR3 has 14 residues. With V trimmed by 3 bases and J by 1 base, 0 bases remained unmatched. The germline V gene encodes CDR1 KGHDR and CDR2 SFDVKD. The CDR3 here is CATSDTGGQETQYF. DNA for the CDR3: TGTGCCACCAGTGATACAGGGGGCCAAGAGACCCAGTACTTC.

This clonotype was counted at least ten times. The chain is built from TRBV24-1 and TRBJ2-7; 10 positions agree with TRBD1. CDR1 is KGHDR and CDR2 is SFDVKD in the germline V gene. V trimming: 3 bases; J trimming: 4 bases; junction bases outside the gene matches: 5. The CDR3 sequence is 15 residues long. CDR3 coding DNA: TGTGCCACCAGTGATACCGGGACAGGGGCGTACGAGCAGTACTTC. Amino acids: CATSDTGTGAYEQYF.

The chain recombines TRBV24-1 with TRBJ2-5; 12 bases match TRBD1. This CDR3 is built from 18 residues. CDR1 KGHDR and CDR2 SFDVKD come from the germline V gene. Germline trimming cut 0 bases from V and 0 bases from J; bases unmatched to any gene: 4. CDR3 in DNA: TGTGCCACCAGTGATTTGGGGACAGGGGGCCCCTACCAAGAGACCCAGTACTTC. Translated: CATSDLGTGGPYQETQYF.

The gene calls are TRBV6-1 and TRBJ2-7; D may be TRBD2 (6 bases). The CDR3 totals 15 residues. Germline lookup yields CDR1 MNHNS and CDR2 SASEGT. Trimming removed 5 bases from V and 3 bases from J, with 17 bases in between. The DNA for the CDR3 is TGTGCCAGCAGTCCCCTACGGGAGTTACACTACGAGCAGTACTTC. Encoded protein: CASSPLRELHYEQYF.